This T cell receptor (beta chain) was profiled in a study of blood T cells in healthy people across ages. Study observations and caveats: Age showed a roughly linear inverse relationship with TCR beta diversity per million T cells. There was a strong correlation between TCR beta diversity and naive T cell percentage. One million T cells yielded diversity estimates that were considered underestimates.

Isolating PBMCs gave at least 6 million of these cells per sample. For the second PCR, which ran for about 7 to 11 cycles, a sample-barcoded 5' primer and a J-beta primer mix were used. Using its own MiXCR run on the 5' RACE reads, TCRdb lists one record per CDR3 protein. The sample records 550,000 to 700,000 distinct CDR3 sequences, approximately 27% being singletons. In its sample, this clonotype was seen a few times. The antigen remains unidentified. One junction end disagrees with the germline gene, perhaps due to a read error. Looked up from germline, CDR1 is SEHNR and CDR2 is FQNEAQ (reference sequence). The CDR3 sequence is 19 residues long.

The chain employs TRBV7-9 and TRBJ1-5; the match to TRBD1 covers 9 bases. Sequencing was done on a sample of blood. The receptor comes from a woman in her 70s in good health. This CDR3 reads CSSSLALGGQGMGNQPQHF. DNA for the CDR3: TGTTCCAGCAGCTTAGCTTTAGGCGGACAGGGGATGGGCAATCAGCCCCAGCATTTT.